The clone carrying this T cell receptor (beta chain) has more than one count but fewer than ten. Its antigen is unidentified. The data derive from a study of T-cell memory formation after mild COVID-19. Across the study: TCR clusters largely stayed donor specific. Overall study findings and caveats: Day 15 to 85 contracting clones showed balanced CD4/CD8; later expanders leaned CD4+. Among clones peaking at day 37 in the second wave, SARS-CoV-2 specificity remained unconfirmed.

The CDR3 is made up of 14 amino acids. The J segment lost 2 bases and the V segment lost 6 bases, leaving 9 bases of the junction unmatched. The V gene's germline CDR1 is DFQATT and CDR2 SNEGSKA (reference sequence). TCRdb reprocessed the 5' RACE reads via MiXCR and lists one record per CDR3 protein. The sample includes approximately 560,000 distinct CDR3 sequences, 15% to 20% of them seen just once. The V and J genes are TRBV20-1 and TRBJ2-5; 7 nucleotides agree with TRBD2. This clonotype originated in an adult woman who had mild COVID-19 (a few samples of this study predate the infection). Cell type and time point are not known. Sequenced material: PBMCs or a T cell subset sorted from them (not recorded which). The CDR3 bases are TGCAGTGCCTTCAAGGCTAGCGGACAAGAGACCCAGTACTTC. Encoded protein: CSAFKASGQETQYF.